The 12 T cell receptor beta chains in this list originate from one sample, sequenced in a study of T cells of healthy individuals. MiXCR was run by TCRdb on the 5' RACE reads, yielding one entry per CDR3 protein. The data show tens of thousands of distinct CDR3 sequences, roughly 17% seen once. Source of these receptors: a human donor in good health.

This clonotype was seen repeatedly, ten times or more. V gene TRBV29-1 combines with J gene TRBJ2-7, with 8 bases matching TRBD2. With 6 bases clipped from V and 4 bases from J, the junction kept 8 bases outside the gene matches. Per germline, CDR1 SQVTM and CDR2 ANQGSEA. The CDR3 contains 13 residues. The CDR3 DNA is TGCAGCGTACCTGGGGCTAGCGGGTACGAGCAGTACTTC. Its translation: CSVPGASGYEQYF.

In the case of this clonotype: This may come from a read error, since a much larger clone is one base off. The rearrangement links TRBV3-1 to TRBJ2-5, with D hard to call. V lost 6 bases, J lost 5 bases, and 13 bases lay in between. Per germline, CDR1 LGHDT and CDR2 YNNKEL (reference sequence). The CDR3 covers 13 residues. The CDR3 spells CASSLPGAETQYF. CDR3 nucleotide sequence: TGTGCCAGCAGTCTCCCCGGCGCCGAGACCCAGTACTTC.

This clonotype turned up a few times. The chain is built from TRBV20-1 and TRBJ1-5, with D uncertain. This CDR3 spans 14 amino acids. In germline, CDR1 is DFQATT, CDR2 SNEGSKA (reference sequence). Trimming took off 5 bases at V and 6 bases at J, with 17 bases between the two ends. The CDR3, as DNA: TGCAGTGCTTTAGGAGCTGAGGGAGGTCAGCCCCAGCATTTT. Amino acids: CSALGAEGGQPQHF.

A note on this clonotype: Given a much more abundant clone one base away, this may be a read error. The chain joins TRBV5-5 to TRBJ1-2; TRBD1 might be the D (5 bases). Germline V gives CDR1 SGHKS, CDR2 YYEKEE (reference sequence). This CDR3 contains 14 residues. Trimming took off 0 bases at V and 7 bases at J, with 13 bases between the two ends. CDR3 region: CASSLGQGRSGYTF. The CDR3, as DNA: TGTGCCAGCAGCTTGGGTCAGGGCAGATCTGGCTACACCTTC.

This chain joins TRBV4-1 and TRBJ2-7; no firm D call. The CDR3 is 16 residues long. Trimming left V 1 base short and J 4 bases short, with 17 bases between. Germline assignment: CDR1 MGHRA and CDR2 YSYEKL. CDR3 in amino acids: CASSQANWLTFYEQYF. The CDR3 region has the DNA TGCGCCAGCAGCCAAGCAAATTGGCTGACCTTTTACGAGCAGTACTTC.

This chain's CDR3 is CASSPRFPGVEQYF. CDR3 DNA: TGTGCCAGCAGCCCCAGGTTCCCAGGGGTCGAGCAGTACTTC. The gene calls are TRBV7-2 and TRBJ2-7, with D perhaps matching TRBD1 (6 bases). CDR1 and CDR2 (germline): SGHTA, FQGNSA. Trimming stripped 5 bases from V and 6 bases from J, with 17 bases between. This CDR3 has 14 amino acids.

The CDR3 protein is CATSRDWAGGNQPQHF. In DNA form, the CDR3 reads TGTGCCACCAGCAGAGATTGGGCAGGGGGCAATCAGCCCCAGCATTTT. The chain is built from TRBV15 and TRBJ1-5, with a tentative D call TRBD1 (6 bases). The CDR3 is 16 amino acids. Trimming stripped 0 bases from V and 2 bases from J, with 11 bases between. From germline, CDR1 is LNHNV and CDR2 YYDKDF (reference sequence).

This clonotype was recorded at least ten times. The gene calls are TRBV4-1 and TRBJ2-1, with a tentative D call TRBD2 (6 bases). The V gene's germline CDR1 is MGHRA and CDR2 YSYEKL. Trimming stripped 0 bases from V and 1 base from J, with 13 bases between. The CDR3 has 17 residues. For the CDR3, the DNA is TGCGCCAGCAGCCAAGATACCGCGGGGAAATCCTACAATGAGCAGTTCTTC. It translates to CASSQDTAGKSYNEQFF.

As DNA, the CDR3 is TGCAGTGCTAGAGAAGAAATGGTACGGGAGCAGTACTTC. The encoded protein is CSAREEMVREQYF. The rearrangement links TRBV20-1 to TRBJ2-7; D remains unclear. This CDR3 contains 13 residues. V was trimmed by 0 bases and J by 7 bases, leaving 13 bases between them. CDR1 is DFQATT, CDR2 SNEGSKA, per germline (reference sequence).

Ten or more counts support this clonotype. The V and J genes are TRBV15 and TRBJ2-7; TRBD1 is a possible D gene (5 bases). V was pared by 0 bases and J by 1 base, with 13 bases between. CDR3 length: 16 amino acids. Germline loops: CDR1 LNHNV, CDR2 YYDKDF (reference sequence). CDR3 DNA: TGTGCCACCAGCAGAGATCGTAGGACATTATCCTACGAGCAGTACTTC. It is translated as CATSRDRRTLSYEQYF.

This chain uses TRBV9 with TRBJ1-2, with no clear D. Germline V CDR1 and CDR2: SGDLS, YYNGEE. The V end was cut by 3 bases, the J end by 4 bases, with 10 bases between. The CDR3 spans 13 residues. Here the CDR3 DNA reads TGTGCCAGCAGCGGGGAGGTCCCCTATGGCTACACCTTC. It codes for CASSGEVPYGYTF.

At least ten counts were recorded for this clonotype. The chain uses TRBV19 and TRBJ2-2; a weak D match, TRBD1 (5 bases). CDR3 length: 14 residues. The V gene lost 6 bases and the J gene lost 5 bases, with 13 bases spanning the gap. CDR1 is LNHDA, CDR2 SQIVND, per germline (reference sequence). CDR3: CASSSTGPTGELFF. The CDR3 DNA follows: TGTGCCAGTAGCAGTACAGGACCAACCGGGGAGCTGTTTTTT.